The sequence of this T cell receptor (beta chain) was determined in a study of T cell changes during pregnancy in multiple sclerosis (dated by TCRdb to between 2018 and 2020). Study-level background: In women with multiple sclerosis, the researchers looked at how the T cell repertoire shifted as pregnancy progressed.

Library construction relied on the immunoSEQ multiplex PCR assay. TCRdb retrieved this table from immuneACCESS and kept in-frame rearrangements only. Not all clones are present; in checked studies, unresolved V genes account for under half, and no reason is known for the remainder. This sample is represented by some 44,000 clones; approximately 92% of them were singletons. The top ten clones comprise approximately 0.7% of the sample. The CDR3 measures 15 amino acids from cysteine to phenylalanine. Only the CDR3 region is kept as DNA, spanning 45 bases read in frame from base 1. CDR1 and CDR2 were assigned from the germline V gene (reference sequence) as LNHDA and SQIVND. Trimmed from V: 6 bases; trimmed from J: 2 bases; junction bases lacking a gene match: 2. This clone was found a few times. Its antigen is not yet known. No base quality values were provided; no much bigger clone lies one nucleotide off.

This material consisted of CD4+ T cells from peripheral blood mononuclear cells, taken before pregnancy. Recombination joined TRBV19 with TRBJ1-5, with 12 middle bases fitting TRBD1. The TCR sequence derives from a female donor with multiple sclerosis, enrolled in a pregnancy study. At the DNA level, the sequence is TGTGCCAGTAGGGGGACAGGGGGCGGCAATCAGCCCCAGCATTTT. The translation is CASRGTGGGNQPQHF.